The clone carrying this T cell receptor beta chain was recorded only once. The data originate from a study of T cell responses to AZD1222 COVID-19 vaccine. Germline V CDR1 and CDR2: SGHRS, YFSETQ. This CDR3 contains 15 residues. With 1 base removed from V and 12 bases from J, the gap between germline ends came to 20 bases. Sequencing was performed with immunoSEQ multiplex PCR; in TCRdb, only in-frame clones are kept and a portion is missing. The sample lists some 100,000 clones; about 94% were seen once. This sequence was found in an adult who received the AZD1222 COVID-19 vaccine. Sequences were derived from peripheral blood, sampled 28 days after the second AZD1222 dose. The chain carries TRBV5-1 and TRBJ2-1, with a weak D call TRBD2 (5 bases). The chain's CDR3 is CASSLYVGRGEGQFF. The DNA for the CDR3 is TGCGCCAGCAGCTTGTACGTGGGCAGAGGCGAGGGGCAGTTCTTC.